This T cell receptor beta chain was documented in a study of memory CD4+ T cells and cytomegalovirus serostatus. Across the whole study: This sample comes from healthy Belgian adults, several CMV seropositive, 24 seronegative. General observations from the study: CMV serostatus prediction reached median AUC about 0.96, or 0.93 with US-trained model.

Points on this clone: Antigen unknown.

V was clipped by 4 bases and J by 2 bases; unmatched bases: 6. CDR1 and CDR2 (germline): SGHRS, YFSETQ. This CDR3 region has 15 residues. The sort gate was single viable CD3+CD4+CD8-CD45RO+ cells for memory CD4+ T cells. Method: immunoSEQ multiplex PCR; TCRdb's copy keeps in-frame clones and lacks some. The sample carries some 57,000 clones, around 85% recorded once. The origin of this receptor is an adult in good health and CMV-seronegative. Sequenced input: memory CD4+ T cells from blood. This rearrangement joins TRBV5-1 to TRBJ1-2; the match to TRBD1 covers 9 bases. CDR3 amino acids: CASSINRGPNYGYTF. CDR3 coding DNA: TGCGCCAGCAGCATTAACAGGGGGCCCAACTATGGCTACACCTTC.